This is a list of T cell receptor beta chains from one sample in a study of cytomegalovirus exposure and HLA in healthy donors. Sequencing was performed with immunoSEQ multiplex PCR; in TCRdb, only in-frame clones are kept and a portion is missing. The sample gives approximately 100,000 clones, roughly 82% of which show up once; around 2.8% is in the top ten. What was sequenced was PBMCs. The receptors derive from a male donor in good health and CMV-seropositive. CDR3s include the opening cysteine and the closing phenylalanine or tryptophan. A D gene is named only where the DNA matches it firmly. Clone size, where shown, is once, few, many, or a class for clones that have expanded.

length	V	size	D	J	CDR3	DNA
15	TRBV19	-	TRBD1	TRBJ2-1	CASSLDRGRVNEQFF	TGTGCCAGTAGTCTGGACAGGGGGCGTGTAAATGAGCAGTTCTTC
12	TRBV4-2	-	-	TRBJ1-2	CASSPGLRGYTF	TGTGCCAGCAGCCCCGGACTGCGTGGCTACACCTTC
12	TRBV28	few	-	TRBJ2-5	CASRRTQETQYF	TGTGCCAGCAGACGCACACAAGAGACCCAGTACTTC
16	TRBV27	-	TRBD1	TRBJ2-2	CASSLRRQGADGELFF	TGTGCCAGCAGTTTAAGGCGACAGGGGGCTGACGGGGAGCTGTTTTTT
17	TRBV27	-	TRBD1	TRBJ1-2	CASSFQGAGGFDYGYTF	TGTGCCAGCAGTTTCCAGGGGGCAGGGGGCTTCGACTATGGCTACACCTTC
14	TRBV19	-	TRBD2	TRBJ2-1	CASVSSGRYNEQFF	TGTGCCAGTGTCTCTAGCGGGAGGTACAATGAGCAGTTCTTC
15	TRBV7-2	-	-	TRBJ2-1	CASSSQGLGYNEQFF	TGTGCCAGCAGCTCACAGGGATTAGGTTACAATGAGCAGTTCTTC
14	TRBV6-5	-	TRBD1	TRBJ2-4	CASSSPGQQNIQYF	TGTGCCAGCAGTTCCCCGGGACAGCAAAACATTCAGTACTTC
12	TRBV4-1	-	-	TRBJ2-1	CASSQATSEQFF	TGCGCCAGCAGCCAAGCAACGAGTGAGCAGTTCTTC
15	TRBV30	-	-	TRBJ2-1	CAWKIGALSYNEQFF	TGTGCCTGGAAAATAGGGGCCCTCTCCTACAATGAGCAGTTCTTC
16	TRBV5-1	few	TRBD1	TRBJ1-1	CASSSYGTGLNTEAFF	TGCGCCAGCAGCTCCTACGGGACAGGCCTCAACACTGAAGCTTTCTTT
11	TRBV6-1	-	-	TRBJ1-2	CATQQSYGYTF	TGTGCCACACAGCAATCCTATGGCTACACCTTC